This passage covers 6 T cell receptor beta chains from one sample sequenced in a study of read filtering for tumor transcriptome and immune sequencing (dated by TCRdb to 2019 to 2021). Sequencing instrument: Illumina HiSeq 4000. TCR libraries were constructed from approximately 390 ng RNA using the Immunoverse kit, and molecular barcoded adaptors covering alpha/delta and beta/gamma chains were employed. Through fastp at Q25 and MiXCR, TCRdb rebuilt clones from the public reads, retaining in-frame beta chains. For every CDR3 protein sequence, its rows merge into one entry that carries the most common genes and DNA. This sample lists 100,000 to 150,000 distinct CDR3 sequences; around 14% were detected once. Roughly 7.6% of the sample is in the top ten clones. The sample was a population of CD138-negative cells sorted from bone marrow. Explained via the paper, the cell subset or site label denotes: bone marrow mononuclear cells depleted of CD138+ plasma/myeloma cells by negative magnetic selection. The receptor source for this set is a donor aged 40 or over with multiple myeloma.

In this sample, this clonotype turned up a few times. V usage is TRBV12-3 or TRBV12-4 and J usage is TRBJ2-2, with 9 bases that match TRBD1. The CDR3 runs to 15 residues. V shed 6 bases, J shed 4 bases, and the junction held 6 bases outside the gene matches. CDR3 residues: CASRIGQGTTGELFF. In DNA, the CDR3 is TGTGCCAGCAGAATAGGACAGGGGACCACCGGGGAGCTGTTTTTT.

This clonotype was seen a few times. The genes are TRBV10-3 and TRBJ2-1; TRBD2 aligns across 9 bases. Unmatched junction bases numbered 11, after V lost 4 bases and J lost 1 base. This CDR3 has 18 residues. CDR1 is ENHRY, CDR2 SYGVKD, per germline. The CDR3 DNA is TGTGCCATCAGTGCAGTGACTAGCGGCCCCCCATCCTACAATGAGCAGTTCTTC. It is translated as CAISAVTSGPPSYNEQFF.

This clonotype was detected many times. This chain connects TRBV5-1 to TRBJ2-7, with D perhaps given as TRBD1 or TRBD2 (5 bases each). V was pared by 4 bases and J by 0 bases, with 11 bases between. Germline CDR1 SGHRS, CDR2 YFSETQ. The CDR3 length is 14 residues. The CDR3 DNA is TGCGCCAGCAGCCCGGAGGACAACTCCTACGAGCAGTACTTC. This encodes CASSPEDNSYEQYF.

The sample holds many counts of this clonotype. The chain links TRBV7-9 to TRBJ2-1; TRBD1 is a possible D gene (6 bases). V dropped 5 bases and J dropped 0 bases, with 17 bases sitting between them. This CDR3 is 17 amino acids long. In germline, CDR1 is SEHNR, CDR2 FQNEAQ (reference sequence). The CDR3 loop is CASSLGRQVGSYNEQFF. CDR3 nucleotide sequence: TGTGCCAGCAGCCTGGGCCGACAGGTCGGCTCCTACAATGAGCAGTTCTTC.

This clonotype turned up a few times. The chain combines TRBV19 with TRBJ1-5, with 9 bases matching TRBD1. This CDR3 has 15 residues. Germline V gene lookup returns CDR1 LNHDA and CDR2 SQIVND (reference sequence). V shed 7 bases, J shed 7 bases, and the junction held 11 bases outside the gene matches. In nucleotides, the CDR3 is TGTGCCAGTACCATCCTGGACAGGGGTGGGCAGCCCCAGCATTTT. This gives the protein CASTILDRGGQPQHF.

This clonotype was counted many times. The gene calls are TRBV5-5 and TRBJ2-2; maybe TRBD2 (5 bases). The CDR3 runs to 15 residues. Germline CDR1 and CDR2: SGHKS and YYEKEE (reference sequence). V dropped 2 bases and J dropped 4 bases, with 12 bases sitting between them. The CDR3 DNA is TGTGCCAGCAGCTTCATTCCGGGGAGCACCGGGGAGCTGTTTTTT. Amino acid sequence: CASSFIPGSTGELFF. Based on the CDR3 plus reference TRBV5-5 and TRBJ2-2, the full variable domain is DAGVTQSPTHLIKTRGQQVTLRCSPISGHKSVSWYQQVLGQGPQFIFQYYEKEERGRGNFPDRFSARQFPNYSSELNVNALLLGDSALYLCASSFIPGSTGELFFGEGSRLTVL.